The clone carrying this T cell receptor beta chain came up many times. The antigen remains undetermined. Using its own MiXCR run on the reads, TCRdb lists one record per CDR3 protein. The sample yields about 310,000 distinct CDR3 sequences, roughly 25% seen once. This specimen belongs to a study of T cell repertoires in cytomegalovirus infection. Study-wide results and caveats: CMV-specific TCR beta clonotypes restricted by HLA-C were the ones dominating the ex vivo response.

Germline lookup yields CDR1 SGHTA and CDR2 FQGNSA. The V end was cut by 1 base, the J end by 1 base, with 9 bases between. The CDR3 spans 15 residues. The sample here was cultured PBMCs, taken from culture after CMV antigen stimulation. This chain uses TRBV7-2 with TRBJ2-3, with a possible D match to TRBD1 (5 bases). This sequence was found in a human donor in good health (CMV status not recorded). Some clones in this sample may be carry-over from other donors' samples. CDR3 amino acids: CASSLVRERTDTQYF. DNA for the CDR3: TGTGCCAGCAGCTTAGTCAGGGAACGCACAGATACGCAGTATTTT.